The clone carrying this TCR beta chain was recorded only once. Its specificity is unknown. The record originates from a study of blood T cells in healthy people across ages. Combining a sample-barcoded 5' primer with a J-beta primer mix, a second PCR ran for roughly 7 to 12 cycles. TCRdb recomputed calls from the 5' RACE reads with MiXCR, one row per CDR3 protein. This sample carries about 640,000 distinct CDR3 sequences, roughly three fifths of them seen once, and the ten largest clones take 30% to 40%. The germline gives CDR1 DFQATT, CDR2 SNEGSKA (reference sequence). The CDR3 spans 15 residues. V was shortened by 0 bases and J by 7 bases, with 19 bases between the two germline ends. General study findings and limits: The CMV status of each donor remained undetermined, and this could have confounded shifts in expanded clonotypes.

The chain couples TRBV20-1 to TRBJ2-7, with TRBD2 as a possible D gene (7 bases). The specimen sequenced was blood. This receptor was identified in a man aged 60-69 years in good health. This chain's CDR3 is CSARDVSGTSTEQYF. The CDR3 DNA reads as TGCAGTGCTAGAGATGTGAGCGGGACAAGCACAGAGCAGTACTTC.